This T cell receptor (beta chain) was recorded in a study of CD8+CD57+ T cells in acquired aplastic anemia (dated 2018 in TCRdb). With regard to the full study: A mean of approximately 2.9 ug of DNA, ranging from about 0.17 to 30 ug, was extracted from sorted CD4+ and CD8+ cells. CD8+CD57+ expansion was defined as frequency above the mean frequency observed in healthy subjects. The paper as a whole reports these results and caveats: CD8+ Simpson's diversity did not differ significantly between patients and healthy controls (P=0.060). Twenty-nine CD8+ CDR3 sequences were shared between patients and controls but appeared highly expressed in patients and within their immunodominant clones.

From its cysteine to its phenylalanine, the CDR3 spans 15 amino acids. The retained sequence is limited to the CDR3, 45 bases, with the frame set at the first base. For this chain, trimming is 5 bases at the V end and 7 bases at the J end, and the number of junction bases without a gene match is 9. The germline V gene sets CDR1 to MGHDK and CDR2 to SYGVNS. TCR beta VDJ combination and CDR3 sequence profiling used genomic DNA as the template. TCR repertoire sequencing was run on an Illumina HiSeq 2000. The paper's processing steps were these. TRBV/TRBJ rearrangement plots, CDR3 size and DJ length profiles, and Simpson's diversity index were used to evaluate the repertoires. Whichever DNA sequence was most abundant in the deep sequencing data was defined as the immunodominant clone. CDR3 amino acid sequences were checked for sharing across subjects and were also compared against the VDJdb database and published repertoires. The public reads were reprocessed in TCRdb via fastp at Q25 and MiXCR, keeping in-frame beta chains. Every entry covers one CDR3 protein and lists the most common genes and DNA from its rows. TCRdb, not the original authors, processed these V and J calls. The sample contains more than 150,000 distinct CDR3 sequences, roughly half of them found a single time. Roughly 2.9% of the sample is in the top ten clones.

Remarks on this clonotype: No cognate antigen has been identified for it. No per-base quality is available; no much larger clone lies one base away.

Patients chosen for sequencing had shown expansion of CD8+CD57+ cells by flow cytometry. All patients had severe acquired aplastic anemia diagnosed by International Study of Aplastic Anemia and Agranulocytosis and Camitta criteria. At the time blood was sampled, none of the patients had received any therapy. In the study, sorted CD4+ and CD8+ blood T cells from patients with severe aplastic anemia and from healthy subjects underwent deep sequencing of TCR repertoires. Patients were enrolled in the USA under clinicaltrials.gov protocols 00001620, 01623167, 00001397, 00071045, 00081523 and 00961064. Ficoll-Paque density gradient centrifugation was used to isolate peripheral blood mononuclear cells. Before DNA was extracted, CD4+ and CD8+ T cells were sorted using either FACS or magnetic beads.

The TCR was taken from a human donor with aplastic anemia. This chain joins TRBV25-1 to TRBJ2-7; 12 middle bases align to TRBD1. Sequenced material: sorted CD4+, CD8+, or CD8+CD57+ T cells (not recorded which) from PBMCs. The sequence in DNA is TGTGCCAGCAGTACGGGACAGGGGGCCGGGAAAGAGCAGTACTTC. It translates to CASSTGQGAGKEQYF.